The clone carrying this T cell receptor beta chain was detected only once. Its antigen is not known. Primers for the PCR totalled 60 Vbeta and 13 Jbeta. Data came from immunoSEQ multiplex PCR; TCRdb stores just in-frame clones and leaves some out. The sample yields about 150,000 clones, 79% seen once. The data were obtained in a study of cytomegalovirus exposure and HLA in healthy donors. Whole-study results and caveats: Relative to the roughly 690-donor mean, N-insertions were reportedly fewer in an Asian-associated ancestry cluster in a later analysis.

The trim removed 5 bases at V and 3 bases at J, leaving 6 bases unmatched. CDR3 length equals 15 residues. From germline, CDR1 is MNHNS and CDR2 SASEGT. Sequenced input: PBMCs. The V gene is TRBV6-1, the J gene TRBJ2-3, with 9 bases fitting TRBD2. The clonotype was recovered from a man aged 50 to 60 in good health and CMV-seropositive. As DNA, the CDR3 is TGTGCCAGCAGTCGACTAGCGGAGCGTACAGATACGCAGTATTTT. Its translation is CASSRLAERTDTQYF.